This entry features one T cell receptor beta chain sequence. Its antigen is unknown. The PCR made use of 60 Vbeta and 13 Jbeta primers. Here immunoSEQ multiplex PCR was the method, and the copy in TCRdb shows in-frame clones only, minus some. Among about 180,000 clones listed, 80% were seen once. There are 13 residues in the CDR3. Germline V lookup: CDR1 MNHEY, CDR2 SVGAGI. The V gene lost 5 bases and the J gene lost 6 bases, with 13 bases spanning the gap. Unrecorded immune exposures were likely, despite nominal health at sampling. The data were taken from a study of cytomegalovirus exposure and HLA in healthy donors. Turning to the study itself: Most donors, roughly 77% of over 300 genotyped, fell in the Caucasian-associated ancestry cluster.

Study-level points and caveats: Reports showed the classifier diagnosing cytomegalovirus status with high specificity and sensitivity. As immune exposure information, only CMV serostatus was available.

The rearrangement joins TRBV6-5 to TRBJ1-2; possible D gene TRBD1, 5 bases. Sequences were obtained from PBMCs. The receptor's source is a girl between 5 and 17 years old in good health and CMV-seropositive. CDR3 protein: CASSPNRGDGYTF. The CDR3 DNA reads as TGTGCCAGCAGTCCCAATCGGGGGGATGGCTACACCTTC.